The present TCR beta chain was sequenced within a study of graft-versus-host responses after intestinal transplantation. For the study at large: Anti-thymocyte globulin was used for induction in all recipients, who then took tacrolimus and steroids for approximately 3 years.

The CDR3 runs 16 residues. The V segment lost 3 bases and the J segment 4 bases; nucleotides outside the gene matches: 5. Germline lookup yields CDR1 SGHRS and CDR2 YFSETQ. Sequenced by immunoSEQ multiplex PCR; TCRdb stores in-frame clones only, minus some. The top ten clones hold over 0.15% of a sample with around 130,000 clones, about 92% of them seen once. Study-wide findings and caveats: Detection of GvH clones occurred in recipient marrow, and some had their first appearance in ileum or blood.

Points on this clone: Its cognate antigen is unknown.

This sequence joins TRBV5-1 and TRBJ1-6; TRBD1 matches 9 bases. This receptor was identified in a human donor who received an intestinal transplant. The sequences come from unstimulated CD4+ T cells sorted from spleen or lymph node cells, collected before intestinal transplant. CDR3 loop: CASSSAGTGYNSPLHF. CDR3 coding DNA: TGCGCCAGCAGCTCCGCCGGGACAGGGTATAATTCACCCCTCCACTTT.